One T cell receptor (beta chain) is described in this entry. This clonotype occurred many times. Its antigen is still unknown. No base quality information exists; no much larger clone differs at one position. cDNA synthesis used template-switch 5'RACE with a primer carrying a 10-nucleotide random unique molecular identifier tagging each TCR transcript. Every sequencing run yielded over 170 million TCR-beta sequences covering 15-18 subjects. The RNeasy kit was used to extract total RNA. TCR-beta VDJ regions were amplified with primers for the TCR constant region and the 5'RACE anchor, using the KAPA Real-time Library Amplification kit. A first PCR added sample indexes and Illumina adaptors, and a second PCR then raised library yield. The roughly 650 bp TCR product was size-selected on a 2% E-gel SizeSelection system after Ampure bead purification. Before pooling, library quality was checked on a Bioanalyzer, concentration was measured with Qubit, and libraries were quantified with the Kapa Library Quantification kit. An Illumina HiSeq 2500 sequenced the libraries paired-end 2 x 150 bp. To increase sequence diversity, about 25-31% phiX was spiked into each library pool. From the authors' description of their analysis: Quality-filtered reads were processed with the UMI-based MiGEC pipeline, which removed over 75% of raw TCR sequences during error correction. IMGT germline references were used for aligning VDJ genes, and each clonotype was defined as a unique CDR3 amino acid sequence together with its V-J genes. VDJtools evaluated clonal expansion, Shannon diversity and CDR3 relatedness (CalcPairwiseDistances, ClusterSamples); CLCbio workbench built phylogenetic trees. Expanded clones were defined as having at least 8 unique UMIs, based on coefficient-of-variation modelling across technical triplicates. Clones were called with MiXCR by TCRdb after fastp trimmed the public reads at Q25, and only in-frame beta chains were retained. Duplicate CDR3 protein sequences are folded into a single record with the most common DNA and genes. For this entry, the V and J calls and clone size follow TCRdb and not the study's own pipeline. The sample includes under 70,000 distinct CDR3 sequences, with roughly 3.3% observed a single time. The ten biggest clones cover around 3.1% of the sample.

This record comes from a study of neurological immune-mediated disorders (dated by TCRdb to about 2019). For context, the study as a whole: Among the approximately 34 multiple sclerosis patients, relapsing-remitting MS was present in roughly 30 and secondary progressive MS was present in 3. Peripheral blood TCR-beta repertoires from HTLV-I-associated myelopathy (HAM/TSP) patients, multiple sclerosis patients and healthy controls were compared by UMI-based sequencing. Alongside PBMC samples, the set of fewer than 110 TCR-beta libraries contained longitudinal samples, technical triplicates, and paired CD4+ and CD8+ T-cell subsets that had been sorted. The cohort was made up of approximately 65 subjects, consisting of roughly 14 HAM/TSP patients, about 34 multiple sclerosis patients and around 20 healthy controls. The study at large found these results: No clinical or MRI features were associated with the MS cluster, and the authors said that larger cohorts are needed. Expanded clones from different subjects shared no identical CDR3 amino acid sequences, which suggests that TCR-beta repertoires were private in all groups. Repertoires from 18 of 34 MS patients were grouped by phylogenetic analysis into a cluster of related CDR3 sequences, suggesting a possible repertoire-level signature. The highest TCR clonal expansion was observed in HAM/TSP patients, whereas the lowest was observed in MS patients, even when compared with healthy controls.

From cysteine to phenylalanine, the CDR3 is 12 amino acids long. Left in the record is the CDR3 DNA by itself, 36 bases read in frame from the first base. From a lookup of the germline V gene, CDR1 and CDR2 are SGHRS and YFSETQ. At the junction V is shortened by 5 bases and J by 6 bases, with 11 bases in between. For the unsorted PBMC libraries, 2 million PBMCs were stored in RNAlater at -80 degrees C until RNA extraction and were used to generate the libraries. The multiple sclerosis patients were enrolled in a US clinical protocol that evaluated disease progression with magnetic resonance imaging. Peripheral blood was subjected to Ficoll-Hypaque density gradient centrifugation to isolate PBMCs, which were then cryopreserved in liquid nitrogen.

The chain is assembled from TRBV5-1 and TRBJ1-2; the D gene remains uncertain. This receptor was obtained from a woman aged 30 to 39 with multiple sclerosis. Sample: PBMCs. The DNA sequence is given as TGCGCCAGCAGTTTAGACTTCGATGGCTACACCTTC. Its coded protein is CASSLDFDGYTF.